This T cell receptor (beta chain) appears in the sequencing data of a study of blood T cell repertoires in COVID-19. Looking at the study overall: The United States, Italy and Spain provided the acute and convalescent COVID-19 samples. The analysed material was cDNA or gDNA that came from T cells, B-cell-depleted T cells, or PBMCs.

Per the original data handling: Amplification of reference gene primers provided the estimated nucleated cell counts. Profiled with immunoSEQ multiplex PCR; TCRdb holds only in-frame clones, not every one. V and J calls plus clone size are reproduced from that table; the DNA served to infer D and trimming. The table has 300,000 to 400,000 clones, 86% seen once; the top ten hold around 7.5%. Patients in Seattle were enrolled during active infection, then followed longitudinally. Germline values: CDR1 MNHNY, CDR2 SVGAGI (reference sequence). This CDR3 comprises 15 residues. Between the trimmed V and J ends, which lost 6 bases and 6 bases, there was a span of 20 bases.

The sequencing input was peripheral blood. The sequence was obtained from a woman aged 55-69 years with COVID-19, enrolled during active disease. The J gene is TRBJ1-2, the V gene TRBV6-6; a weak D match, TRBD1 (6 bases). The CDR3 DNA follows: TGTGCCAGCAGACCCGTGGGGGGGGCAGAGGATGGCTACACCTTC. Translated, it gives CASRPVGGAEDGYTF.